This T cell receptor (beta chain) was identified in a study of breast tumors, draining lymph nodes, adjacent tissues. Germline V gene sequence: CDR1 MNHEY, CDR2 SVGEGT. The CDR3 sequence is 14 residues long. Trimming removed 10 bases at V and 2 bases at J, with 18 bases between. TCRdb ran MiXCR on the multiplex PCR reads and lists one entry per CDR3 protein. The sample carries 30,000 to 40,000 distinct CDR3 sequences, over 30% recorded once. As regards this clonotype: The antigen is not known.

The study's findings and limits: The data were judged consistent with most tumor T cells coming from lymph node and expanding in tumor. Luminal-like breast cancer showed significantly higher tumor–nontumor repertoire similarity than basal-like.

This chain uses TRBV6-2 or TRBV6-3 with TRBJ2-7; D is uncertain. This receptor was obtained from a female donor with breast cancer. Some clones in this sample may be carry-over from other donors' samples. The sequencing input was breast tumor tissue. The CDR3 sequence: CATKELIPTYEQYF. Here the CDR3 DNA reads TGTGCCACCAAAGAACTTATTCCCACCTACGAGCAGTACTTC.